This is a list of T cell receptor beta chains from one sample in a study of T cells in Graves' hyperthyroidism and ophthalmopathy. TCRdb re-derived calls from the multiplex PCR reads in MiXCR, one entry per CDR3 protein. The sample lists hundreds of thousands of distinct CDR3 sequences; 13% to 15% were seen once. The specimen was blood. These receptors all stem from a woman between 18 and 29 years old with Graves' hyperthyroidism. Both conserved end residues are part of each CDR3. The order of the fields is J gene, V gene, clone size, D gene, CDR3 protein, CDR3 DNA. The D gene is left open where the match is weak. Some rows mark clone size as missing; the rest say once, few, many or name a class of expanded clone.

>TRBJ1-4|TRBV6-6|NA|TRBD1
CASSYRGQKKLFF
TGTGCCAGCAGTTACAGGGGGCAGAAAAAACTGTTTTTT
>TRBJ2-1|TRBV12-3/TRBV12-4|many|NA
CASSLEDFYNEQFF
TGTGCCAGCAGTTTAGAGGACTTTTACAATGAGCAGTTCTTC
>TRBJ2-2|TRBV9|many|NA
CASSVTGNTGELFF
TGTGCCAGCAGCGTGACAGGTAACACCGGGGAGCTGTTTTTT
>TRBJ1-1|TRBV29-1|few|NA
CSVSREGTEAFF
TGCAGCGTTTCCAGGGAGGGCACTGAAGCTTTCTTT
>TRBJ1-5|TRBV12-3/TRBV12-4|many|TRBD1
CASSPTTGASQPQHF
TGTGCCAGCAGTCCCACTACAGGGGCGAGTCAGCCCCAGCATTTT
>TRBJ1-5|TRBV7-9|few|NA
CASCQGPPNQPQHF
TGTGCCAGCTGTCAAGGGCCCCCCAATCAGCCCCAGCATTTT
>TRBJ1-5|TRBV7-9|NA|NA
CASSLEDSVGQPQHF
TGTGCCAGCAGCTTAGAGGACTCCGTCGGACAGCCCCAGCATTTT
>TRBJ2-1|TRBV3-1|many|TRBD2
CASSHLAGGGQSYNEQFF
TGTGCCAGCAGCCATCTAGCGGGAGGGGGGCAGTCCTACAATGAGCAGTTCTTC
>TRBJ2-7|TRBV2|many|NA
CASSEGETYYEQYF
TGTGCCAGCAGTGAGGGCGAGACATACTACGAGCAGTACTTC
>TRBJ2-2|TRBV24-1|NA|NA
CATKEGPAGELFF
TGTGCCACGAAGGAGGGGCCAGCGGGGGAGCTGTTTTTT
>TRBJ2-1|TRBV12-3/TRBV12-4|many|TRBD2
CASRTGLAGDRNEQFF
TGTGCCAGCAGGACGGGACTAGCGGGAGATAGGAATGAGCAGTTCTTC
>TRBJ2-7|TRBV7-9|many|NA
CAGGDGPYEQYF
TGTGCCGGAGGTGACGGACCCTACGAGCAGTACTTC
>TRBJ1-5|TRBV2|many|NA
CASSATWRGNQPQHF
TGTGCCAGCAGTGCGACATGGAGAGGCAATCAGCCCCAGCATTTT
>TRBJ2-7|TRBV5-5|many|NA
CASSPGRNLPYEQYF
TGTGCCAGCAGCCCGGGACGCAACTTACCCTACGAGCAGTACTTC
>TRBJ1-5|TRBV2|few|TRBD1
CASSHEWDRGGDQPQHF
TGTGCCAGCAGCCACGAATGGGACAGGGGTGGAGATCAGCCCCAGCATTTT
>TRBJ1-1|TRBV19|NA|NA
CASSRRAGWDTEAFF
TGTGCCAGTAGCCGAAGGGCAGGGTGGGACACTGAAGCTTTCTTT
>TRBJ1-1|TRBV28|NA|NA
CASRGGRVNTEAFF
TGTGCCAGCAGGGGGGGACGGGTGAACACTGAAGCTTTCTTT
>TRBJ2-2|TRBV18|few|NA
CASSPGLTGTGELFF
TGTGCCAGCTCACCAGGACTCACGGGTACCGGGGAGCTGTTTTTT
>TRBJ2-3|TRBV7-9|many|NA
CASSFGSSDTQYF
TGTGCCAGCAGCTTTGGCTCCTCAGATACGCAGTATTTT
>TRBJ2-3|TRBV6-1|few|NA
CASSDGVGDSDTQYF
TGTGCCAGCAGTGACGGGGTGGGGGACTCAGATACGCAGTATTTT
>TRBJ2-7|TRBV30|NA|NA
CAWSVTGVGEQYF
TGTGCCTGGAGTGTAACGGGAGTTGGCGAGCAGTACTTC
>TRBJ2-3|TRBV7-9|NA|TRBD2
CASSLEELAGVDTQYF
TGTGCCAGCAGCTTAGAAGAACTAGCGGGAGTAGATACGCAGTATTTT
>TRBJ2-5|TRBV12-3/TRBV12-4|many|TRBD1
CASSLAAGGGQETQYF
TGTGCCAGCAGTTTAGCGGCAGGGGGCGGACAAGAGACCCAGTACTTC
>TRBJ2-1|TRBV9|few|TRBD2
CASSVGLAGTSYNEQFF
TGTGCCAGCAGCGTAGGACTAGCGGGGACCTCCTACAATGAGCAGTTCTTC
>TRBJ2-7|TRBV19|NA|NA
CASSFTSHHTYEQYF
TGTGCCAGTAGTTTTACTTCACACCATACCTACGAGCAGTACTTC
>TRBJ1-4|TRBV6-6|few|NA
CASSYSGVRTNEKLFF
TGTGCCAGCAGTTACTCCGGGGTTCGCACTAATGAAAAACTGTTTTTT
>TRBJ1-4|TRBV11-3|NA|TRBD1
CASSLRVGQANEKLFF
TGTGCCAGCAGCTTAAGGGTGGGACAGGCTAATGAAAAACTGTTTTTT
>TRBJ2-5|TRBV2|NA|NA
CASSEQGGWTQYF
TGTGCCAGCAGTGAGCAAGGGGGTTGGACCCAGTACTTC
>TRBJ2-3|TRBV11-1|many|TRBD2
CASKEGGSPDTQYF
TGTGCCAGCAAGGAGGGCGGGAGCCCCGATACGCAGTATTTT
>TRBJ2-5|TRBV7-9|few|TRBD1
CASSQRVTGTGTQYF
TGTGCCAGCAGCCAAAGGGTGACAGGGACAGGGACCCAGTACTTC
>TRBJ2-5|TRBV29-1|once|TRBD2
CSVEVVAGGKQETQYF
TGCAGCGTTGAGGTGGTAGCGGGAGGGAAACAAGAGACCCAGTACTTC
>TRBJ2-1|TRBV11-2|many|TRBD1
CASSRLSGGTGAYNEQFF
TGTGCCAGCAGCCGCCTATCAGGAGGGACAGGAGCCTACAATGAGCAGTTCTTC
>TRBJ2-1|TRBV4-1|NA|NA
CASSQESARGTFF
TGCGCCAGCAGCCAAGAGAGCGCCAGGGGTACGTTCTTC
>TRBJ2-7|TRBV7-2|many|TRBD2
CASSLGLAPVYQQYF
TGTGCCAGCAGCTTAGGACTAGCGCCCGTCTATCAGCAGTACTTC
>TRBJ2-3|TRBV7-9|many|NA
CASSPLSGRTDTQYF
TGTGCCAGCTCTCCCTTGTCGGGCCGCACAGATACGCAGTATTTT
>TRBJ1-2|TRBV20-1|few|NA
CSARQSGTLRHGYTF
TGCAGTGCTAGGCAATCCGGGACCCTAAGGCATGGCTACACCTTC
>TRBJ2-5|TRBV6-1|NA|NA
CASSPGTAVKTQYF
TGTGCCAGCAGTCCCGGGACGGCGGTGAAGACCCAGTACTTC
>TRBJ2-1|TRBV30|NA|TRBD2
CAWSLMRTSGSNYNEQFF
TGTGCCTGGAGTTTAATGAGGACTAGCGGGAGTAACTACAATGAGCAGTTCTTC
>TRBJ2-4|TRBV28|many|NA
CASSPFHGENQNIQYF
TGTGCCAGCAGTCCCTTCCATGGGGAAAACCAAAACATTCAGTACTTC
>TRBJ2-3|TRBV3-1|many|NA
CASSQGFGGHLSTDTQYF
TGTGCCAGCAGCCAGGGTTTCGGGGGACACCTTAGCACAGATACGCAGTATTTT
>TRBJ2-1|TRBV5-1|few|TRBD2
CASSLVAGGRETQFF
TGCGCCAGCAGCTTGGTGGCGGGAGGGCGGGAGACCCAGTTCTTC